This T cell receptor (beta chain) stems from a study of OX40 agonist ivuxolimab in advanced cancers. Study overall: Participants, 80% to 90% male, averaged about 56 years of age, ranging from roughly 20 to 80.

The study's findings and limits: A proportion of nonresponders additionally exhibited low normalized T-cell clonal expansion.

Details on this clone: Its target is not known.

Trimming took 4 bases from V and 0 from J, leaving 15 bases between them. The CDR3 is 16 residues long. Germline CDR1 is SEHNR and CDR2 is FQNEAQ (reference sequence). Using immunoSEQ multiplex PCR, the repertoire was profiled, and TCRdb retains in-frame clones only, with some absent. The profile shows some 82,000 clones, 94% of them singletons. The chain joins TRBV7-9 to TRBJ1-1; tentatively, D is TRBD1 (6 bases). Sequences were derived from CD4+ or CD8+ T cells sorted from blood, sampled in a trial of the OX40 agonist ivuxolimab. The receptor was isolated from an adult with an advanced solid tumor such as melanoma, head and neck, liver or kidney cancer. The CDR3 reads CASSSGQFNMNTEAFF. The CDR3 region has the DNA TGTGCCAGCAGCTCTGGACAGTTTAACATGAACACTGAAGCTTTCTTT.